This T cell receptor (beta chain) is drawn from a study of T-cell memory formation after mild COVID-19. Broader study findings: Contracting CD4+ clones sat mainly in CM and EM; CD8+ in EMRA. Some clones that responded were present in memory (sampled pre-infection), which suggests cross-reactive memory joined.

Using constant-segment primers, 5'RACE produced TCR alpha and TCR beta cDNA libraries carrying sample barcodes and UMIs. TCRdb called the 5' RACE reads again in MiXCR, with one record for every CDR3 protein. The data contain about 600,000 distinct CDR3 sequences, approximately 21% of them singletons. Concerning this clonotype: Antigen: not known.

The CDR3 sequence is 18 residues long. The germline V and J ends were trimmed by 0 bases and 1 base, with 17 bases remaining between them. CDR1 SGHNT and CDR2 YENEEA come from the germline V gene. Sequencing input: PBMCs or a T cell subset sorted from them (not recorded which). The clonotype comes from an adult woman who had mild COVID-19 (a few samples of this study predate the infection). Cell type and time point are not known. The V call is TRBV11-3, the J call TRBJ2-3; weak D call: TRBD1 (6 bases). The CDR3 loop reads CASSLDPGRGGRTDTQYF. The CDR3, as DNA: TGTGCCAGCAGCTTAGACCCGGGTAGAGGGGGACGCACAGATACGCAGTATTTT.